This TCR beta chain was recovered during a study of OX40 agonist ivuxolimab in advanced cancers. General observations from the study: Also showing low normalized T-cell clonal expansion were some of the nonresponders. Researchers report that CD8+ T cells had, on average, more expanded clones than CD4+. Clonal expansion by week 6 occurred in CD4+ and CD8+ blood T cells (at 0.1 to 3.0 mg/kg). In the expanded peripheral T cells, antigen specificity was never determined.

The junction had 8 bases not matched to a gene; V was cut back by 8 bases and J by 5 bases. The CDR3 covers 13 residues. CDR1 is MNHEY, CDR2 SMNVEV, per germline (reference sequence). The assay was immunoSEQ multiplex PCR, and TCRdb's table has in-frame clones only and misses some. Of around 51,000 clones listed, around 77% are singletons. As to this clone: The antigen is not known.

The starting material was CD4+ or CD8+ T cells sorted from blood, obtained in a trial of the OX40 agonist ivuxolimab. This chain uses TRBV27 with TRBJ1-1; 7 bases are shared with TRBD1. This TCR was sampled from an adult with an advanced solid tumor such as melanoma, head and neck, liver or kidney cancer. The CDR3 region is CASQNRGRTEAFF. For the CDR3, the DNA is TGTGCCAGCCAAAACAGGGGTAGGACTGAAGCTTTCTTT.